These 16 T cell receptor beta chains share one sample of origin, sequenced in a study of T cells in Graves' hyperthyroidism and ophthalmopathy. Template material for amplifying TCR beta CDR3 regions consisted of RNA transcripts. HTBI primers were employed in a first-round RT-PCR of the TCR CDR3. TCRdb reanalysed the multiplex PCR reads using MiXCR and keeps one entry per CDR3 protein. This table has about 350,000 distinct CDR3 sequences, over 11% appearing once. The sequencing input was blood. The receptors were sampled from a woman aged 25 to 39 with Graves' hyperthyroidism.

This clonotype has a count of ten or more. V is TRBV28 and J is TRBJ1-1, with D unclear. Germline V gene lookup returns CDR1 MDHEN and CDR2 SYDVKM. V lost 8 bases, J lost 5 bases, and 18 bases lay in between. This CDR3 contains 14 residues. CDR3: CASPLPLESTEAFF. The CDR3 DNA reads TGTGCCAGCCCCCTCCCCTTAGAATCTACTGAAGCTTTCTTT.

Only a few counts were recorded for this clonotype. The rearrangement joins TRBV6-1 to TRBJ2-7; 8 positions match TRBD2. Unmatched junction bases numbered 3, after V lost 2 bases and J lost 3 bases. The CDR3 length is 14 residues. Germline CDR1 is MNHNS and CDR2 is SASEGT. The CDR3 DNA is TGTGCCAGCAGTGAACGGGGGGGGGACTACGAGCAGTACTTC. Its protein product is CASSERGGDYEQYF.

This clonotype was picked up many times. The gene calls are TRBV20-1 and TRBJ1-2; the D is unclear. The CDR3 consists of 16 residues. V lost 6 bases to trimming and J lost 2 bases, with 22 bases between them. Germline CDR1 is DFQATT and CDR2 is SNEGSKA (reference sequence). The CDR3 sequence: CSALDGFQNGNYGYTF. CDR3 bases: TGCAGTGCCCTAGACGGTTTCCAGAACGGAAACTATGGCTACACCTTC.

The chain links TRBV30 to TRBJ2-1; D ambiguous. The CDR3 spans 11 residues. V gave up 3 bases and J gave up 9 bases, with 9 bases separating them. The germline V gene encodes CDR1 GTSNPN and CDR2 SVGIG (reference sequence). CDR3 sequence reads: CAWRGSSEQFF. The CDR3 DNA reads as TGTGCCTGGAGGGGAAGCAGTGAGCAGTTCTTC. Full variable domain (missing parts from reference TRBV30 and TRBJ2-1): SQTIHQWPATLVQPVGSPLSLECTVEGTSNPNLYWYRQAAGRGLQLLFYSVGIGQISSEVPQNLSASRPQDRQFILSSKKLLLSDSGFYLCAWRGSSEQFFGPGTRLTVL.

This clonotype was seen at least ten times. The chain employs TRBV20-1 and TRBJ1-2; D is unresolved. Germline assignment: CDR1 DFQATT and CDR2 SNEGSKA (reference sequence). The CDR3 has 15 residues. V was cut by 0 bases and J by 8 bases, with 19 bases left in between. The chain's CDR3 is CSARDTSGSGLGYTF. The CDR3 nucleotides read TGCAGTGCTAGAGATACCTCGGGATCGGGGTTAGGCTACACCTTC.

The V and J genes are TRBV7-8 and TRBJ1-1; D is ambiguous. Trimming cost V 2 bases and J 6 bases, with 10 bases left between them. Germline V gives CDR1 SGHVS, CDR2 FQNEAQ. The CDR3 consists of 13 residues. The CDR3 loop reads CASSLKPAAEAFF. In nucleotides, the CDR3 is TGTGCCAGCAGCTTAAAGCCGGCCGCTGAAGCTTTCTTT.

At least ten counts were recorded for this clonotype. The chain has TRBV12-3 or TRBV12-4 and TRBJ1-6, with D uncertain. CDR3 length: 13 residues. V lost 6 bases and J lost 7, with 10 bases in between. CDR3 DNA: TGTGCCAGCAGCGATCTCTCCAATTCACCCCTCCACTTT. Its translation: CASSDLSNSPLHF.

The sample holds many counts of this clonotype. The chain is built from TRBV6-1 and TRBJ2-5; D may be TRBD2 (6 bases). Germline CDR1 reads MNHNS; CDR2 reads SASEGT. The CDR3 contains 14 residues. V was trimmed by 5 bases and J by 6 bases, leaving 16 bases between them. CDR3: CASSFTLALQTQYF. As DNA, the CDR3 is TGTGCCAGCAGTTTTACCCTAGCGCTACAGACCCAGTACTTC.

This clonotype showed up many times. The rearrangement links TRBV28 to TRBJ1-1; D gene unclear. Germline values: CDR1 MDHEN, CDR2 SYDVKM. V was cut by 6 bases and J by 1 base, with 9 bases left in between. CDR3 length equals 13 residues. The CDR3 DNA is TGTGCCAGCAGCCGCGAATCGAACACTGAAGCTTTCTTT. This translates into CASSRESNTEAFF.

This clonotype showed up just a few times. The chain couples TRBV5-1 to TRBJ1-2; D unclear. V was pared by 0 bases and J by 4 bases, with 10 bases between. This CDR3 region has 14 residues. CDR1 SGHRS and CDR2 YFSETQ come from the germline V gene. The CDR3 nucleotides read TGCGCCAGCAGCTTGGAACAAAGCGGCTATGGCTACACCTTC. Its protein product is CASSLEQSGYGYTF.

This chain joins TRBV12-3 or TRBV12-4 and TRBJ2-2, with 7 bases fitting TRBD1. The CDR3 has 15 residues. Losses at the gene ends were 6 bases for V and 0 bases for J; bases not matched to a gene: 4. CDR3 nucleotides: TGTGCCAGCAGACCGACAGGGCCGAACACCGGGGAGCTGTTTTTT. As protein: CASRPTGPNTGELFF.

The chain uses TRBV29-1 and TRBJ2-1; 7 bases agree with TRBD2. The CDR3 is 14 residues long. Trimming at V came to 5 bases and at J to 5 bases, leaving 9 bases not matched to a gene. Germline assignment: CDR1 SQVTM and CDR2 ANQGSEA. CDR3 sequence: CSVLGLVRHNEQFF. In DNA form, the CDR3 reads TGCAGCGTTCTCGGACTAGTAAGGCACAATGAGCAGTTCTTC.

This clonotype occurred many times. The chain is built from TRBV20-1 and TRBJ2-1; D unresolved. The germline gives CDR1 DFQATT, CDR2 SNEGSKA (reference sequence). V was trimmed by 6 bases and J by 0 bases, leaving 6 bases between them. This CDR3 comprises 12 residues. CDR3 residues: CSAESSYNEQFF. CDR3 DNA: TGCAGTGCAGAGAGCTCCTACAATGAGCAGTTCTTC.

In this sample, this clonotype turned up many times. V usage is TRBV12-3 or TRBV12-4 and J usage is TRBJ1-6; D gene uncertain. V shed 8 bases and J shed 5 bases, with 16 bases lying between them. The CDR3 runs 15 residues. Here the CDR3 DNA reads TGTGCCAGCGGGTGGGAGACTGGTCATAATTCACCCCTCCACTTT. Translated, it gives CASGWETGHNSPLHF.

This clonotype was seen a single time. This may come from a read error, since a much larger clone is one base off. CDR3 nucleotide sequence: TGTGCCAGCAGCTTGCAGCACCCGGTGCAGTACTTC. Its protein product is CASSLQHPVQYF. The genes are TRBV5-6 and TRBJ2-7; D ambiguous. The V end lost 1 base, the J end lost 9 bases, and 11 bases lay between the germline ends. This CDR3 is built from 12 residues. Germline assignment: CDR1 SGHDT and CDR2 YYEEEE.

This clonotype was seen repeatedly, ten times or more. The V and J genes are TRBV6-1 and TRBJ2-1; 8 bases are shared with TRBD2. Per the germline V gene, CDR1 is MNHNS and CDR2 is SASEGT. The CDR3 runs 14 residues. The ends lost 1 base at V and 10 bases at J; junction bases unmatched: 6. CDR3 nucleotides: TGTGCCAGCAGTGAAGGTGGACTAGCAGGGGAGCAGTTCTTC. Protein sequence: CASSEGGLAGEQFF.